This TCR beta chain is from a study of blood T cell repertoires in COVID-19. Turning to the study itself: The study drew acute and convalescent COVID-19 samples from the United States, Italy and Spain. PBMCs, B-cell-depleted T cells, or T cells provided the cDNA or gDNA that made up the material.

The table lists this clone with a count of one. CDR3 size: 16 residues. V dropped 0 bases and J dropped 0 bases, with 11 bases sitting between them. CDR1 and CDR2 from the germline V gene are LGHNA and YNFKEQ. Authors' methods: Scientists estimated how many nucleated cells there were by amplifying reference gene primers. Profiling relied on immunoSEQ multiplex PCR, and the TCRdb table lists in-frame clones only, not all of them. Clonal size and the V and J genes are those of that table, whereas D and trimming came from the DNA. The sample shows just over 350,000 clones, approximately 86% of them seen only once.

The origin of this receptor is a woman between 55 and 75 years old with COVID-19, enrolled during active disease. Sequencing was performed on peripheral blood. The chain links TRBV4-2 to TRBJ1-1, with D possibly being TRBD1 (5 bases). The CDR3 coding sequence is TGTGCCAGCAGCCAAGATCGCCGGACACTGAACACTGAAGCTTTCTTT. It codes for CASSQDRRTLNTEAFF.